This T cell receptor (beta chain) stems from a study of response to subunit inactivated influenza vaccine. Findings of the study overall: The study's authors posited that every seasonal influenza vaccination enlists few new T cells.

Germline CDR1 reads MDHEN; CDR2 reads SYDVKM. The ends were cut back, 7 bases at V and 2 bases at J, with 14 bases in the middle. The CDR3 totals 14 residues. Regarding this clonotype: Its target is not known.

TCRdb reprocessed the RT-PCR reads via MiXCR and lists one record per CDR3 protein. The table records about 780,000 distinct CDR3 sequences, about 18% of them present only once. The receptor comes from a man between 45 and 60 years old who received an inactivated influenza vaccine. The source material was PBMCs from blood, sampled roughly 5 days after vaccination. The V and J genes are TRBV28 and TRBJ1-1, with D perhaps TRBD1 (5 bases). CDR3 bases: TGTGCCAGCATCCTGGGGGACCCCAACACTGAAGCTTTCTTT. Its protein is CASILGDPNTEAFF.